This TCR beta chain was identified during a study of identical twins. This clonotype has a count of ten or more. Its antigen is not known. General study findings and limits: Zero-insertion analyses could be partly confounded by invariant MAIT and iNKT cells. Twin-shared out-of-frame alpha sequences were enriched for low generation probability.

V lost 0 bases, J lost 6 bases, and 6 bases stayed unmatched. The germline V gene encodes CDR1 SGHKS and CDR2 YYEKEE (reference sequence). This CDR3 has 15 amino acids. One entry per CDR3 protein results from TCRdb running MiXCR on the 5' RACE reads. The sample has 400,000 to 550,000 distinct CDR3 sequences, roughly a fifth seen once. The same specimen was also included in a second study, on T cells expressing NK-cell markers. This second study says: Dominant NKG2C+ clonotype frequencies of roughly 1.0-7.5% of CD8+ T cells were measured in over 5 donors.

Input material: CD4+ T cells sorted from blood. V is TRBV5-5 and J is TRBJ2-5; 9 nucleotides line up with TRBD1. This receptor was obtained from a woman aged 18-29 years in good health. The CDR3 sequence: CASSLVGTGQKTQYF. CDR3 DNA sequence: TGTGCCAGCAGCTTGGTAGGGACAGGGCAGAAGACCCAGTACTTC.